The 27 T cell receptor beta chains in this list originate from one sample, sequenced in a study of shared clonotypes between healthy human individuals. The protocol was immunoSEQ multiplex PCR, while the TCRdb copy is restricted to in-frame clones and leaves out a portion. The data contain more than 550,000 clones, 55% to 80% of them seen just once; the ten biggest clones take up 1.8%. The sample consisted of memory CD4+ T cells sorted from blood. The subset denotes: CD45RA-negative fraction. Every receptor here comes from a woman aged 25-40 years in good health.

The chain uses TRBV7-3 and TRBJ2-6; TRBD1 aligns across 9 bases. Germline CDR1 reads SGHTA; CDR2 reads FQGTGA. V lost 4 bases and J lost 0; bases outside the gene matches: 16. The CDR3 contains 21 residues. The CDR3: CASSSQGARSEMSSGANVLTF. Written as DNA, the CDR3 is TGTGCCAGCAGCTCACAGGGGGCGCGATCAGAAATGAGCTCTGGGGCCAACGTCCTGACTTTC.

The chain links TRBV4-2 to TRBJ2-1; 10 nucleotides line up with TRBD2. V shed 1 base and J 8 bases; nucleotides not matched to a gene: 8. The CDR3 is made up of 16 amino acids. Germline CDR1 is LGHNA and CDR2 is YNFKEQ. CDR3: CASSQGPSGSFHEQFF. Here the CDR3 DNA reads TGTGCCAGCAGCCAAGGGCCTAGCGGGAGTTTCCATGAGCAGTTCTTC.

This clone was detected ten times or more. J is TRBJ2-4 and V is TRBV25-1; 7 bases fit TRBD1. Germline V CDR1 and CDR2: MGHDK, SYGVNS. J lost 8 bases, V lost 4 bases, and 11 bases had no gene match. The CDR3 is 15 residues long. CDR3 loop: CASSAGGAVSDIQYF. The CDR3 nucleotides are TGTGCCAGCAGTGCAGGGGGTGCAGTTTCAGACATTCAGTACTTC.

The chain is built from TRBV18 and TRBJ2-1; D may be TRBD1 (5 bases). Per the germline V gene, CDR1 is KGHSH and CDR2 is LQKENI. The CDR3 extends over 12 amino acids. Trimming shortened V by 6 bases and J by 10 bases, and 13 bases separated the two germline ends. This chain's CDR3 is CASSPPAGEQFF. The CDR3 DNA reads TGTGCCAGCTCCCCCCCAGCAGGGGAGCAGTTCTTC.

The table lists this clone with a few counts. This specimen includes other DNA sequences encoding the same CDR3. The chain uses TRBV18 and TRBJ2-3; TRBD1 agrees at 7 bases. J was trimmed by 1 base and V by 0 bases; bases with no gene match: 1. CDR1 is KGHSH and CDR2 is LQKENI in the germline V gene. This CDR3 contains 15 residues. This CDR3 is CASSPPGQGTDTQYF. In DNA form, the CDR3 reads TGTGCCAGCTCACCACCAGGACAGGGCACAGATACGCAGTATTTT.

The V gene is TRBV5-6, the J gene TRBJ1-3; D is perhaps TRBD1 (5 bases). Trimming stripped 5 bases from V and 0 bases from J, with 9 bases between. From germline, CDR1 is SGHDT and CDR2 YYEEEE. The length of the CDR3 is 14 residues. CDR3 DNA sequence: TGTGCCAGCAGTTTCGACAGCTCTGGAAACACCATATATTTT. This sequence encodes CASSFDSSGNTIYF.

The chain employs TRBV19 and TRBJ1-2, with 8 positions matching TRBD1. Looked up from germline, CDR1 is LNHDA and CDR2 is SQIVND (reference sequence). This CDR3 region has 16 residues. Unmatched junction bases numbered 16, after V lost 7 bases and J lost 6 bases. This chain's CDR3 is CASTPGQVLTRNGYTF. CDR3 coding DNA: TGTGCCAGTACCCCGGGACAGGTGCTGACGAGGAATGGCTACACCTTC.

This chain joins TRBV11-3 and TRBJ2-1; perhaps TRBD2 as D (6 bases). Trimming removed 3 bases at V and 0 bases at J, with 15 bases between. The CDR3 is made up of 17 amino acids. Germline lookup yields CDR1 SGHNT and CDR2 YENEEA. CDR3 residues: CASSFGGGPSSYNEQFF. Here the CDR3 DNA reads TGTGCCAGCAGCTTCGGAGGAGGGCCTAGCTCCTACAATGAGCAGTTCTTC.

There are a few counts of this clone. The rearrangement joins TRBV19 to TRBJ2-1; 9 bases line up with TRBD1. J lost 8 bases, V lost 5 bases, and 10 bases had no gene match. CDR3 length: 15 residues. CDR1 is LNHDA and CDR2 is SQIVND in the germline V gene (reference sequence). CDR3 nucleotides: TGTGCCAGTAGTCCCCAGGGACAGGGTCCCTATGAGCAGTTCTTC. Its translation is CASSPQGQGPYEQFF. Based on the CDR3 plus reference TRBV19 and TRBJ2-1, the full variable domain is DGGITQSPKYLFRKEGQNVTLSCEQNLNHDAMYWYRQDPGQGLRLIYYSQIVNDFQKGDIAEGYSVSREKKESFPLTVTSAQKNPTAFYLCASSPQGQGPYEQFFGPGTRLTVL.

V gene TRBV7-7 combines with J gene TRBJ2-1; D gene ambiguous. Per the germline V gene, CDR1 is SSHAT and CDR2 is FNYEAQ (reference sequence). V was cut by 3 bases and J by 9 bases, with 9 bases left in between. The CDR3 is 12 amino acids. In DNA, the CDR3 is TGTGCCAGCAGCTTTCCCCTCGGTGAGCAGTTCTTC. Its translation is CASSFPLGEQFF. Full variable domain (outside the CDR3, taken from reference TRBV7-7 and TRBJ2-1): GAGVSQSPRYKVTKRGQDVTLRCDPISSHATLYWYQQALGQGPEFLTYFNYEAQPDKSGLPSDRFSAERPEGSISTLTIQRTEQRDSAMYRCASSFPLGEQFFGPGTRLTVL.

This clone appeared once. This chain joins TRBV5-8 and TRBJ1-2; maybe TRBD1 (6 bases). This CDR3 contains 15 residues. Trimming removed 1 base from V and 2 bases from J, with 12 bases in between. Germline V gene lookup returns CDR1 SGHTS and CDR2 YDEGEE. The CDR3 here is CASSLIGRGNYGYTF. As DNA, the CDR3 is TGTGCCAGCAGCTTGATCGGCAGGGGAAACTATGGCTACACCTTC. Full variable domain (outside the CDR3, taken from reference TRBV5-8 and TRBJ1-2): EAGVTQSPTHLIKTRGQQATLRCSPISGHTSVYWYQQALGLGLQFLLWYDEGEERNRGNFPPRFSGRQFPNYSSELNVNALELEDSALYLCASSLIGRGNYGYTFGSGTRLTVV.

The chain recombines TRBV7-2 with TRBJ1-6; D unresolved. The CDR3 sequence is 17 residues long. CDR1 SGHTA and CDR2 FQGNSA come from the germline V gene. Trimming cost V 2 bases and J 0 bases, with 11 bases left between them. The CDR3 coding sequence is TGTGCCAGCAGCTTATTTGGCGCGAGCTCCTATAATTCACCCCTCCACTTT. Protein product: CASSLFGASSYNSPLHF.

Notes on this clone: Different DNA sequences within this sample yield the same CDR3. The J gene is TRBJ2-1, the V gene TRBV5-1; 7 positions agree with TRBD2. CDR3 length: 15 residues. V shed 2 bases and J 3 bases; nucleotides not matched to a gene: 5. The germline CDR1 and CDR2 sequences are SGHRS and YFSETQ. The CDR3 nucleotides are TGCGCCAGCAGCTTTTCTAGCGGCGGCTACAATGAGCAGTTCTTC. Its protein product is CASSFSSGGYNEQFF.

With regard to this clone: Other DNA sequences from this sample encode an identical CDR3 as well. V usage is TRBV5-1 and J usage is TRBJ1-1; TRBD1 matches 9 bases. From germline, CDR1 is SGHRS and CDR2 YFSETQ. Trimming at V came to 5 bases and at J to 3 bases, leaving 5 bases not matched to a gene. The CDR3 is 14 amino acids. This CDR3 is CASSRTGDDTEAFF. In DNA form, the CDR3 reads TGCGCCAGCAGTCGGACAGGGGACGACACTGAAGCTTTCTTT.

This clone was observed a few times. This sample also contains other DNA sequences that code for the same CDR3. The genes are TRBV5-1 and TRBJ2-1; D is unresolved. The germline V gene encodes CDR1 SGHRS and CDR2 YFSETQ. This CDR3 has 15 amino acids. Between the trimmed V and J ends, which lost 0 bases and 1 base, there was a span of 8 bases. The CDR3 here is CASSLDYPSYNEQFF. The CDR3 nucleotides read TGCGCCAGCAGCTTGGACTATCCTTCCTACAATGAGCAGTTCTTC.

In regard to this clone: This sample includes further DNA sequences coding for the same CDR3. This chain links TRBV5-1 with TRBJ1-4; TRBD1 agrees at 7 bases. The CDR3 has 14 residues. V shed 0 bases and J 4 bases; nucleotides not matched to a gene: 0. The V gene's germline CDR1 is SGHRS and CDR2 YFSETQ. CDR3 residues: CASSLAGGNEKLFF. CDR3 DNA sequence: TGCGCCAGCAGCTTGGCAGGGGGTAATGAAAAACTGTTTTTT.

The V gene is TRBV25-1, the J gene TRBJ1-1; tentative D call: TRBD1 (6 bases). Germline values: CDR1 MGHDK, CDR2 SYGVNS. The V gene lost 6 bases and the J gene lost 0 bases, with 14 bases spanning the gap. This CDR3 spans 15 amino acids. The CDR3 sequence is CASSGGRTLNTEAFF. DNA of the CDR3: TGTGCCAGCAGCGGGGGGCGGACCCTGAACACTGAAGCTTTCTTT.

This clone came up once. The chain employs TRBV27 and TRBJ2-1, with 8 bases identical to TRBD2. Trimming removed 10 bases from V and 9 bases from J; junction bases left unmatched: 14. CDR1 and CDR2 (germline): MNHEY, SMNVEV (reference sequence). This CDR3 is built from 14 residues. CDR3 residues: CATTSGGRTPEQFF. CDR3 DNA: TGTGCCACAACCTCTGGCGGGAGGACTCCTGAGCAGTTCTTC.

The chain joins TRBV28 to TRBJ1-5; D is unclear. V lost 5 bases, J lost 5 bases, and 13 bases lay in between. CDR3 length: 14 residues. Germline V lookup: CDR1 MDHEN, CDR2 SYDVKM. Here the CDR3 DNA reads TGTGCCAGCAGTCCCGAAGGGTCGTATCAGCCCCAGCATTTT. Protein: CASSPEGSYQPQHF.

J is TRBJ1-4 and V is TRBV11-2; no definite D call. Germline CDR1 is SGHAT and CDR2 is FQNNGV. The CDR3 extends over 12 amino acids. Trimming shortened V by 1 base and J by 8 bases, and 5 bases separated the two germline ends. The CDR3 here is CASSLVGEKLFF. The CDR3 DNA reads TGTGCCAGCAGCTTAGTAGGGGAAAAACTGTTTTTT.

The genes are TRBV5-1 and TRBJ2-7, with a tentative D call TRBD2 (5 bases). V was pared by 4 bases and J by 3 bases, with 11 bases between. Germline V gene sequence: CDR1 SGHRS, CDR2 YFSETQ. The length of the CDR3 is 13 residues. Written as DNA, the CDR3 is TGCGCCAGCAGCCCGGGATTTTTCTACGAGCAGTACTTC. It encodes CASSPGFFYEQYF.

This rearrangement joins TRBV29-1 to TRBJ2-3, with D uncertain. V shed 8 bases and J shed 1 base, with 13 bases lying between them. Germline V gene data show CDR1 as SQVTM and CDR2 as ANQGSEA. This CDR3 has 13 amino acids. The CDR3 sequence: CSLFDWGTDTQYF. DNA of the CDR3: TGCAGCCTTTTTGACTGGGGCACAGATACGCAGTATTTT.

The V call is TRBV5-1, the J call TRBJ2-6, with 8 bases fitting TRBD2. Germline CDR1 SGHRS, CDR2 YFSETQ. This CDR3 spans 17 amino acids. The junction had 7 bases not matched to a gene; V was cut back by 4 bases and J by 1 base. The CDR3 spells CASSPAGLGSGANVLTF. CDR3 nucleotide sequence: TGCGCCAGCAGCCCGGCGGGACTAGGATCTGGGGCCAACGTCCTGACTTTC.

The chain has TRBV12-5 and TRBJ2-7, with TRBD1 identical over 7 bases. CDR3 size: 14 residues. The germline gives CDR1 LGHNT, CDR2 FRNRAP. The trim removed 1 base at V and 5 bases at J, leaving 5 bases unmatched. CDR3 loop: CASGLGQGNDEQYF. In DNA form, the CDR3 reads TGTGCTAGTGGTTTGGGACAGGGAAACGACGAGCAGTACTTC. Supplemented by reference TRBV12-5 and TRBJ2-7, the full variable domain reads DARVTQTPRHKVTEMGQEVTMRCQPILGHNTVFWYRQTMMQGLELLAYFRNRAPLDDSGMPKDRFSAEMPDATLATLKIQPSEPRDSAVYFCASGLGQGNDEQYFGPGTRLTVT.

To note about this clone: Other nucleotide sequences from this sample produce the same CDR3. The V gene is TRBV29-1, the J gene TRBJ2-7, with D perhaps TRBD1 (5 bases). The CDR3 length is 10 residues. Trimming took 6 bases from V and 3 from J, leaving 6 bases between them. Germline loops: CDR1 SQVTM, CDR2 ANQGSEA. In nucleotides, the CDR3 is TGCAGCGTAGGGGACTACGAGCAGTACTTC. It is translated as CSVGDYEQYF.

This chain joins TRBV19 and TRBJ2-1; D unclear. The germline CDR1 and CDR2 sequences are LNHDA and SQIVND (reference sequence). The V end was cut by 1 base, the J end by 9 bases, with 10 bases between. The CDR3 is 13 amino acids. CDR3 loop: CASSIGWRVEQFF. The CDR3 DNA is TGTGCCAGTAGTATAGGTTGGCGAGTTGAGCAGTTCTTC.

This chain uses TRBV10-3 with TRBJ1-4, with D unresolved. With 3 bases removed from V and 7 bases from J, the gap between germline ends came to 12 bases. From germline, CDR1 is ENHRY and CDR2 SYGVKD. The CDR3 runs 14 residues. CDR3 protein: CAISEVQAGEKLFF. CDR3 sequence (DNA): TGTGCCATCAGTGAAGTGCAGGCGGGTGAAAAACTGTTTTTT.